The clone carrying this T cell receptor beta chain was observed a handful of times. Sequencing was performed with immunoSEQ multiplex PCR; in TCRdb, only in-frame clones are kept and a portion is missing. In the table there are over 850,000 clones, around 78% of which are singletons. The data were taken from a study of shared clonotypes between healthy human individuals. Study context: Contributing individuals were a couple of females and three males aged 18 to 49.

Donors comprised healthy HIV-negative adults lacking recent acute infections or vaccinations. Germline values: CDR1 SEHNR, CDR2 FQNEAQ (reference sequence). CDR3 length equals 13 residues. V was shortened by 4 bases and J by 8 bases, with 14 bases between the two germline ends. This receptor was taken from a man younger than 30 in good health. Some clones in this sample may be carry-over from other donors' samples. The sample taken for sequencing was memory CD4+ T cells from PBMCs. Subset of the sample: CD45RA-negative fraction. The genes are TRBV7-9 and TRBJ1-1, with D uncertain. DNA of the CDR3: TGTGCCAGCAGCTCGGGCCGCGCTAAGGAAGCTTTCTTT. Translating gives CASSSGRAKEAFF.